The rows below give T cell receptor beta chains drawn from one sample of a study of shared clonotypes between healthy human individuals. Sequencing was performed with immunoSEQ multiplex PCR; in TCRdb, only in-frame clones are kept and a portion is missing. This table holds about 870,000 clones, around 93% found once. The specimen was naive CD8+ T cells sorted from blood. The receptor set was obtained from a man younger than 45 in good health. Each CDR3 is given with its conserved first and last residue. The D gene is left open where the match is weak. A clone size is listed for some rows: how often the clone was seen (once, few, many), or a class if it is expanded.

V	J	length	size	D	CDR3	DNA
TRBV5-1	TRBJ2-6	20	NA	TRBD1	CASSQTGQGAYGSGANVLTF	TGCGCCAGCAGCCAAACAGGACAGGGGGCTTACGGGTCAGGGGCCAACGTCCTGACTTTC
TRBV7-9	TRBJ1-3	15	NA	NA	CASSPDRDSGNTIYF	TGTGCCAGCAGCCCCGACCGAGACTCTGGAAACACCATATATTTT
TRBV2	TRBJ2-2	16	NA	TRBD1	CASRTPGQGAIGELFF	TGTGCCAGCAGGACACCGGGACAGGGGGCTATCGGGGAGCTGTTTTTT
TRBV11-2	TRBJ1-1	16	NA	NA	CASSLAGSGMNTEAFF	TGTGCCAGCAGCTTAGCAGGGAGTGGAATGAACACTGAAGCTTTCTTT
TRBV29-1	TRBJ2-1	15	NA	TRBD2	CSVDSPAGKVYEQFF	TGCAGCGTTGATTCCCCAGCGGGAAAAGTCTATGAGCAGTTCTTC
TRBV19	TRBJ2-7	13	NA	NA	CASSIYADYEQYF	TGTGCCAGTAGTATATACGCGGATTACGAGCAGTACTTC
TRBV6-5	TRBJ2-7	11	few	NA	CASSTNYEQYF	TGTGCCAGCAGCACCAACTACGAGCAGTACTTC
TRBV10-1	TRBJ1-1	15	NA	TRBD1	CASSPTGAEDTEAFF	TGCGCCAGCAGTCCTACAGGGGCAGAGGACACTGAAGCTTTCTTT
TRBV9	TRBJ1-1	13	NA	NA	CASSVGMNTEAFF	TGTGCCAGCAGCGTCGGTATGAACACTGAAGCTTTCTTT
TRBV6-5	TRBJ1-4	14	NA	TRBD1	CASKHRGEGEKLFF	TGTGCCAGCAAACACAGGGGGGAGGGTGAAAAACTGTTTTTT
TRBV4-1	TRBJ2-3	16	NA	TRBD2	CASSFRTSGRPDTQYF	TGCGCCAGCAGCTTTCGGACTAGCGGGCGCCCGGATACGCAGTATTTT
TRBV7-8	TRBJ2-1	13	once	NA	CASSLANKPEQFF	TGTGCCAGCAGCTTAGCGAACAAACCAGAGCAGTTCTTC
TRBV4-3	TRBJ1-1	14	NA	NA	CASSQRRLNTEAFF	TGCGCCAGCAGCCAACGAAGACTGAACACTGAAGCTTTCTTT
TRBV7-9	TRBJ2-1	15	NA	TRBD2	CASSALAGTYNEQFF	TGTGCCAGCAGCGCCTTAGCGGGAACCTACAATGAGCAGTTCTTC
TRBV10-3	TRBJ2-7	13	NA	NA	CAISQETSYEQYF	TGTGCCATCAGCCAAGAGACTAGCTACGAGCAGTACTTC
TRBV28	TRBJ2-5	15	NA	NA	CASSLASVYQETQYF	TGTGCCAGCAGTTTGGCATCAGTGTACCAAGAGACCCAGTACTTC
TRBV28	TRBJ2-1	16	NA	TRBD2	CASSLSQGLGDNEQFF	TGTGCCAGCAGTTTATCTCAGGGACTAGGGGACAATGAGCAGTTCTTC
TRBV25-1	TRBJ2-1	17	NA	TRBD2	CASSELISGASYNEQFF	TGTGCCAGCAGTGAACTCATAAGCGGGGCATCCTACAATGAGCAGTTCTTC